The 2 T cell receptor beta chains presented below share a single source sample, sequenced in a study of blood T cell repertoires in COVID-19. The table came from immunoSEQ multiplex PCR; TCRdb's copy has only in-frame clones and leaves some out. The table includes about 130,000 clones, around 78% detected once. Sequencing was carried out using peripheral blood. The source is a human donor in a cohort sampled during active COVID-19.

The chain is built from TRBV30 and TRBJ2-7, with unresolved D. This CDR3 spans 12 amino acids. Between the trimmed V and J ends, which lost 3 bases and 0 bases, there was a span of 6 bases. Germline CDR1 and CDR2: GTSNPN and SVGIG (reference sequence). CDR3 in amino acids: CAWRGSSYEQYF. In DNA form, the CDR3 reads TGTGCCTGGAGGGGCTCCTCCTACGAGCAGTACTTC.

The chain recombines TRBV2 with TRBJ2-4; D not resolved. The CDR3 spans 14 residues. The germline gives CDR1 SNHLY, CDR2 FYNNEI. Trimming shortened V by 10 bases and J by 0 bases, and 13 bases separated the two germline ends. The CDR3, as DNA: TGTGCCACCCAAAGCCGTCTAGCCAAAAACATTCAGTACTTC. It is translated as CATQSRLAKNIQYF.